The T cell receptor beta chain under discussion was sequenced for a study of T cell responses to AZD1222 COVID-19 vaccine (dated by TCRdb to the early 2020s). Background for the entire study: A total of 233 trial participants underwent TCR sequencing, of whom some 200 had received two doses of AZD1222 and 26 had received two doses of the MenACWY control vaccine. Trial participants were enrolled by age into 18-55, 56-69 and 70-plus year subgroups, with approximately 160, 26 and 62 TCR-sequenced participants respectively.

Per the publication, the time point label means: sample from adult after SARS-CoV-2 infection, after symptom onset. A couple of convalescent COVID-19 patients, sampled after symptom onset from adults with prior SARS-CoV-2 infection, were also TCR-sequenced for comparison. The CDR3 regions of human TCRbeta chains were subjected to immunosequencing. The paper's processing steps were these. Repertoire TCRs were checked for matches against a reference library of SARS-CoV-2-specific TCRs that had been generated using the MIRA antigen-specificity platform. Breadth was defined as the fraction of unique TCRs that were SARS-CoV-2-associated, and depth was defined as the fraction of total T cells that were SARS-CoV-2-associated. Using the MIRA data, each spike-specific TCR was assigned both to the spike region to which the TCR was reactive and to a CD4 or CD8 class. Log10-transformed breadth and depth values were compared by one-way ANOVA with Sidak's multiple comparisons tests. Held by TCRdb, this immuneACCESS table contains in-frame sequences only and omits some clones. Under half of the omission traces to an unresolved V gene where checked; the cause of the rest is unknown. That table furnishes V, J and clone size, whereas the DNA furnished D and trimming. The sample contains 130,000 to 150,000 clones, approximately 93% of them found a single time. Roughly an eighth of the sample comes from the top ten.

Study-wide conclusions, independent of this receptor: Conclusions about previously exposed vaccinees were limited because only six AZD1222 recipients were SARS-CoV-2 seropositive at baseline. In the small 56-69-year group, the increase in depth fell short of significance, most likely because of low power. The vaccine-associated CD4 TCRs covered the entire spike protein, and the dominant responses fell in regions 160-218 and 743-854. Nearly half of unique spike-specific TCRs reportedly recognized epitopes outside regions mutated in the B.1.351 and B.1.1.7 variants. Spike-specific TCR breadth and depth rose significantly after two AZD1222 doses compared with day 0 and with MenACWY recipients. Most participants were white British and females outnumbered males, and the authors suggested that clonal diversity may have been underestimated. Because no day 14 peak-response samples were available, the repertoires could be characterized only after the peak T cell response.

Taken from the germline V gene, the CDR1 and CDR2 loops are MNHEY and SVGAGI. V gives up 5 bases and J gives up 7 bases, and the segment between their germline ends measures 11 bases. The CDR3, cysteine through phenylalanine, is 12 amino acids long. Only the CDR3 portion is preserved as DNA: 36 bases, with reading frame beginning at the first base. Remarks on this clone: The antigen it recognizes is unknown. Qualities for individual bases were not recorded, and no much larger clone is one base off.

Sequencing used peripheral blood, obtained after recovery from COVID-19. The source is an adult who had recovered from COVID-19. Recombination joined TRBV6-5 with TRBJ1-1, with TRBD1 as a weak D call on 6 bases. The sequenced DNA: TGTGCCAGCAGTACAGGGTTGGGTGAAGCTTTCTTT. Its protein is CASSTGLGEAFF.